These T cell receptor beta chains were read from a single sample in a study of OX40 agonist ivuxolimab in advanced cancers. Sequenced by immunoSEQ multiplex PCR; TCRdb stores in-frame clones only, minus some. Altogether more than 45,000 clones are present, approximately 84% being singletons, with the ten largest covering 4% to 6%. The material was CD4+ or CD8+ T cells sorted from blood, obtained in a trial of the OX40 agonist ivuxolimab. The receptors shown here come from an adult with an advanced solid tumor such as melanoma, head and neck, liver or kidney cancer. Each CDR3 is given with its conserved first and last residue. D genes are given only for firm matches. Not every row has a clone size; where given, it reads once, few, many or a size class.

TRBV14	NA	NA	TRBJ1-1	CASSPGREQLNTEAFF	TGTGCCAGCAGCCCTGGAAGAGAGCAGTTGAACACTGAAGCTTTCTTT
TRBV28	TRBD2	NA	TRBJ2-1	CASSSRTGTSGRAGVYNEQFF	TGTGCCAGCAGTTCTCGGACCGGGACTAGCGGGAGGGCCGGGGTCTACAATGAGCAGTTCTTC
TRBV7-3	NA	NA	TRBJ2-2	CASSLEGLASNTGELFF	TGTGCCAGCAGCTTAGAGGGTCTAGCCTCGAACACCGGGGAGCTGTTTTTT
TRBV18	NA	NA	TRBJ2-5	CASSPPSMDQETQYF	TGTGCCAGCTCACCACCGAGTATGGACCAAGAGACCCAGTACTTC
TRBV28	NA	NA	TRBJ1-4	CASSEAEKLFF	TGTGCCAGCAGTGAGGCCGAAAAACTGTTTTTT
TRBV12-5	NA	NA	TRBJ2-1	CASGLPTTGHSYNEQFF	TGTGCTAGTGGTTTGCCGACGACAGGCCACTCCTACAATGAGCAGTTCTTC
TRBV7-9	NA	NA	TRBJ2-1	CASSPLRVSYNEQFF	TGTGCCAGCAGCCCCCTCAGGGTGTCATACAATGAGCAGTTCTTC
TRBV4-1	TRBD1	NA	TRBJ1-2	CASSGQGGDSNYGYTF	TGCGCCAGCAGCGGACAGGGTGGAGACTCTAACTATGGCTACACCTTC
TRBV14	NA	NA	TRBJ2-3	CASSQVPGASSDTQYF	TGTGCCAGCAGCCAAGTGCCGGGGGCGAGCTCAGATACGCAGTATTTT
TRBV5-1	NA	NA	TRBJ2-6	CASSLRGPGANVLTF	TGCGCCAGCAGCCTGCGAGGGCCTGGGGCCAACGTCCTGACTTTC
TRBV5-1	NA	NA	TRBJ2-1	CASSLTAARQGRLQINEQFF	TGCGCCAGCAGCTTGACGGCCGCTCGGCAGGGGAGACTACAGATCAATGAGCAGTTCTTC
TRBV19	NA	NA	TRBJ1-5	CASQDIQIGPQHF	TGTGCCAGCCAGGACATCCAGATAGGGCCCCAGCATTTT
TRBV19	TRBD2	once	TRBJ2-1	CASTPGASGSLNELFF	TGTGCCAGTACCCCAGGCGCGAGCGGGAGTTTAAATGAGCTGTTCTTC
TRBV5-8	NA	NA	TRBJ2-5	CASSFSQETQYF	TGTGCCAGCAGCTTCTCCCAAGAGACCCAGTACTTC
TRBV6-4	NA	NA	TRBJ2-2	CASSAGGIGAGELFF	TGTGCCAGCAGTGCCGGCGGGATAGGCGCCGGGGAGCTGTTTTTT
TRBV5-1	NA	NA	TRBJ2-7	CASSLGQDHSYEQYF	TGCGCCAGCAGCTTGGGACAGGATCACTCCTACGAGCAGTACTTC
TRBV5-4	TRBD2	NA	TRBJ2-2	CASSLDGTRAGELFF	TGTGCCAGCAGCTTGGATGGGACTAGGGCCGGGGAGCTGTTTTTT
TRBV10-3	NA	NA	TRBJ2-2	CATSGQSTGELFF	TGTGCCACCAGTGGCCAGTCCACCGGGGAGCTGTTTTTT